One and the same sample provided the 30 T cell receptor beta chains below, sequenced in a study of cytotoxic CD8 clonotypes in ibrutinib-treated CLL. Only in-frame clones appear in the TCRdb table, and some are missing; sequencing was by immunoSEQ multiplex PCR. Among approximately 57,000 clones listed, approximately 52% were seen once. This specimen was PBMCs, taken after 24 months of ibrutinib treatment. These receptors came from a human donor with chronic lymphocytic leukemia.

This chain joins TRBV30 and TRBJ2-2; 11 bases are a match to TRBD1. V lost 7 bases to trimming and J lost 6 bases; unmatched junction nucleotides: 7. The CDR3 extends over 14 amino acids. Germline CDR1 is GTSNPN and CDR2 is SVGIG (reference sequence). The CDR3 coding sequence is TGTGCCTCCCGCGGGACAGGGGGTCCCGGGGAGCTGTTTTTT. Amino acids: CASRGTGGPGELFF.

This clone is a singleton in its sample. J is TRBJ2-1 and V is TRBV4-2; 13 bases are shared with TRBD2. V was clipped by 1 base and J by 10 bases; unmatched bases: 1. The CDR3 contains 14 residues. Germline loops: CDR1 LGHNA, CDR2 YNFKEQ. The CDR3 coding sequence is TGTGCCAGCAGCCAAGGACTAGCGGGGGGAGAGCAGTTCTTC. Its translation is CASSQGLAGGEQFF.

There are a few counts of this clone. The rearrangement links TRBV27 to TRBJ1-1, with 7 bases fitting TRBD1. The CDR3 loop spans 15 amino acids. Losses at the gene ends were 8 bases for V and 0 bases for J; bases not matched to a gene: 9. Germline loops: CDR1 MNHEY, CDR2 SMNVEV (reference sequence). The CDR3 loop reads CASWIQGRMNTEAFF. In nucleotides, the CDR3 is TGTGCCAGCTGGATACAGGGGCGCATGAACACTGAAGCTTTCTTT.

This clone was found a few times. The gene calls are TRBV18 and TRBJ1-4; D uncertain. CDR1 is KGHSH and CDR2 is LQKENI in the germline V gene. The CDR3 runs 16 residues. Trimming took 2 bases from V and 13 from J, leaving 23 bases between them. CDR3 loop: CASSPEGPPDSGGLFF. CDR3 DNA sequence: TGTGCCAGCTCACCAGAGGGTCCCCCGGACTCTGGTGGACTGTTTTTT.

The chain uses TRBV29-1 and TRBJ2-7, with 7 bases aligning to TRBD2. Trimming cost V 1 base and J 4 bases; bases outside gene matches: 10. This CDR3 has 15 amino acids. Germline loops: CDR1 SQVTM, CDR2 ANQGSEA. The DNA for the CDR3 is TGCAGCGTTGAAGGGGGAGCGGGACTACCTTACGAGCAGTACTTC. Its protein is CSVEGGAGLPYEQYF.

This chain joins TRBV27 and TRBJ2-3, with D maybe TRBD2 (5 bases). This CDR3 region has 14 residues. Per germline, CDR1 MNHEY and CDR2 SMNVEV (reference sequence). The germline V and J ends were trimmed by 7 bases and 3 bases, with 14 bases remaining between them. The chain's CDR3 is CASKGGVGTDTQYF. CDR3 DNA sequence: TGTGCCAGCAAAGGAGGTGTGGGGACAGATACGCAGTATTTT.

V is TRBV18 and J is TRBJ1-6, with TRBD1 identical over 9 bases. The CDR3 has 16 residues. From germline, CDR1 is KGHSH and CDR2 LQKENI. V was pared by 3 bases and J by 9 bases, with 9 bases of the junction left unmatched. CDR3 protein: CASSPPPGQGVSPLHF. CDR3 coding DNA: TGTGCCAGCTCACCTCCTCCGGGACAGGGAGTTTCACCCCTCCACTTT.

This sequence joins TRBV5-1 and TRBJ1-6; D perhaps matches TRBD1 (6 bases). The V gene's germline CDR1 is SGHRS and CDR2 YFSETQ. CDR3 size: 13 residues. Trimming left V 4 bases short and J 10 bases short, with 12 bases between. CDR3 residues: CASSVRDTSPLHF. The DNA of the CDR3 is TGCGCCAGCAGCGTCCGGGACACATCACCCCTCCACTTT. Combining the CDR3 with reference TRBV5-1 and TRBJ1-6 gives the whole variable domain KAGVTQTPRYLIKTRGQQVTLSCSPISGHRSVSWYQQTPGQGLQFLFEYFSETQRNKGNFPGRFSGRQFSNSRSEMNVSTLELGDSALYLCASSVRDTSPLHFGNGTRLTVT.

This clone was detected many times. This rearrangement joins TRBV6-6 to TRBJ1-5; D call uncertain. Germline values: CDR1 MNHNY, CDR2 SVGAGI (reference sequence). The CDR3 spans 11 residues. Trimming left V 2 bases short and J 9 bases short, with 5 bases between. CDR3: CASSYPGPQHF. The CDR3 nucleotides read TGTGCCAGCAGTTACCCGGGGCCCCAGCATTTT.

The rearrangement links TRBV5-1 to TRBJ1-4; D remains ambiguous. Germline V gene sequence: CDR1 SGHRS, CDR2 YFSETQ. Trimming took off 6 bases at V and 8 bases at J, with 20 bases between the two ends. The length of the CDR3 is 15 residues. DNA for the CDR3: TGCGCCAGCACCCACAGTCCCAAGGCCGGGGAAAAACTGTTTTTT. This gives the protein CASTHSPKAGEKLFF.

The chain recombines TRBV15 with TRBJ1-1; D remains unclear. Germline V gene sequence: CDR1 LNHNV, CDR2 YYDKDF (reference sequence). The V end lost 0 bases, the J end lost 5 bases, and 10 bases lay between the germline ends. There are 14 residues in the CDR3. The CDR3 DNA reads as TGTGCCACCAGCAGAGATTTCGGTGGGACTGAAGCTTTCTTT. Its translation: CATSRDFGGTEAFF.

The V gene is TRBV19, the J gene TRBJ1-1; 9 nucleotides line up with TRBD1. Germline CDR1 is LNHDA and CDR2 is SQIVND (reference sequence). V lost 1 base to trimming and J lost 0 bases; unmatched junction nucleotides: 6. The CDR3 covers 17 residues. CDR3 coding DNA: TGTGCCAGTAGTATAGTAACAGGGGGCGTACTGAACACTGAAGCTTTCTTT. It is translated as CASSIVTGGVLNTEAFF.

The genes are TRBV29-1 and TRBJ1-4, with 12 positions matching TRBD1. V gave up 7 bases and J gave up 8 bases; unmatched junction bases: 2. Germline lookup yields CDR1 SQVTM and CDR2 ANQGSEA. This CDR3 comprises 12 residues. CDR3 nucleotides: TGCAGCGCGGGGACAGGGGGCGAAAAACTGTTTTTT. Translated: CSAGTGGEKLFF. The entire variable domain, with the rest obtained from reference TRBV29-1 and TRBJ1-4, is as follows: SAVISQKPSRDICQRGTSLTIQCQVDSQVTMMFWYRQQPGQSLTLIATANQGSEATYESGFVIDKFPISRPNLTFSTLTVSNMSPEDSSIYLCSAGTGGEKLFFGSGTQLSVL.

V and J are TRBV6-1 and TRBJ2-2; 14 nucleotides line up with TRBD2. Germline CDR1 reads MNHNS; CDR2 reads SASEGT. J was trimmed by 2 bases and V by 4 bases; bases with no gene match: 3. This CDR3 has 17 amino acids. Here the CDR3 reads CASSATSGRVNTGELFF. CDR3 DNA: TGTGCCAGCAGTGCGACTAGCGGGAGGGTTAACACCGGGGAGCTGTTTTTT.

The sample holds many counts of this clone. V gene TRBV18 combines with J gene TRBJ1-4; 9 nucleotides match TRBD1. The CDR3 contains 18 residues. J was trimmed by 0 bases and V by 2 bases; bases with no gene match: 7. CDR1 is KGHSH, CDR2 LQKENI, per germline. DNA of the CDR3: TGTGCCAGCTCACCATTTGGACAGGGGATACCAACTAATGAAAAACTGTTTTTT. Translation: CASSPFGQGIPTNEKLFF.

This chain joins TRBV4-2 and TRBJ1-6, with D possibly matching TRBD1 (5 bases). CDR1 and CDR2 (germline): LGHNA, YNFKEQ. With 4 bases removed from V and 7 bases from J, the gap between germline ends came to 11 bases. This CDR3 region has 14 residues. The CDR3 nucleotides are TGTGCCAGCAGCCCGTCGCAGGGAAATTCACCCCTCCACTTT. The encoded protein is CASSPSQGNSPLHF.

This clone was found a few times. The chain uses TRBV27 and TRBJ2-5, with TRBD2 identical over 7 bases. The germline V gene encodes CDR1 MNHEY and CDR2 SMNVEV (reference sequence). V lost 2 bases, J lost 0 bases, and 15 bases stayed unmatched. This CDR3 spans 19 amino acids. The DNA of the CDR3 is TGTGCCAGCAGTTTAAGTGCCCCCGGGAGCGGGACCTACCAAGAGACCCAGTACTTC. It translates to CASSLSAPGSGTYQETQYF.

The rearrangement joins TRBV5-1 to TRBJ2-7; 9 bases agree with TRBD2. Losses at the gene ends were 4 bases for V and 0 bases for J; bases not matched to a gene: 8. The CDR3 is 16 residues long. Germline V lookup: CDR1 SGHRS, CDR2 YFSETQ. CDR3 DNA sequence: TGCGCCAGCAGCCCTTCGGGTAGCGGGAGCTCCTACGAGCAGTACTTC. This codes for CASSPSGSGSSYEQYF. The whole variable domain, remainder taken from reference TRBV5-1 and TRBJ2-7, is KAGVTQTPRYLIKTRGQQVTLSCSPISGHRSVSWYQQTPGQGLQFLFEYFSETQRNKGNFPGRFSGRQFSNSRSEMNVSTLELGDSALYLCASSPSGSGSSYEQYFGPGTRLTVT.

This clone has at least ten counts. This chain connects TRBV14 to TRBJ1-1, with a possible D match to TRBD1 (5 bases). The CDR3 sequence is 12 residues long. V was shortened by 4 bases and J by 12 bases, with 15 bases between the two germline ends. Germline loops: CDR1 SGHDN, CDR2 FVKESK. As DNA, the CDR3 is TGTGCCAGCAGCCTCGGGACCTTGGCGCCTTTCTTT. Protein sequence: CASSLGTLAPFF. The whole variable domain, remainder taken from reference TRBV14 and TRBJ1-1, is EAGVTQFPSHSVIEKGQTVTLRCDPISGHDNLYWYRRVMGKEIKFLLHFVKESKQDESGMPNNRFLAERTGGTYSTLKVQPAELEDSGVYFCASSLGTLAPFFGQGTRLTVV.

This rearrangement joins TRBV5-4 to TRBJ2-7, with a tentative D call TRBD2 (5 bases). V was clipped by 0 bases and J by 0 bases, with 16 bases between them. The CDR3 totals 17 residues. Per germline, CDR1 SGHNT and CDR2 YYREEE (reference sequence). Written as DNA, the CDR3 is TGTGCCAGCAGCTTGGACGGACTCCTCAGTAGCTCCTACGAGCAGTACTTC. Amino acid sequence: CASSLDGLLSSSYEQYF.

This chain joins TRBV2 and TRBJ2-5; D assignment may be TRBD1 or TRBD2 (5 bases each). Germline CDR1 SNHLY, CDR2 FYNNEI. The CDR3 covers 13 residues. V shed 6 bases and J shed 7 bases, with 15 bases lying between them. The CDR3 loop reads CASRVVGVGTQYF. In DNA form, the CDR3 reads TGTGCCAGCAGGGTAGTGGGGGTGGGGACCCAGTACTTC.

The rearrangement joins TRBV11-2 to TRBJ1-6, with D possibly being TRBD1 (5 bases). Germline-derived CDR1 and CDR2 are SGHAT and FQNNGV. V was clipped by 1 base and J by 0 bases, with 13 bases between them. CDR3 size: 18 residues. CDR3 protein: CASSLAGTADSYNSPLHF. CDR3 nucleotides: TGTGCCAGCAGCTTAGCGGGGACCGCGGACTCCTATAATTCACCCCTCCACTTT.

This clone turned up a few times. This chain uses TRBV28 with TRBJ2-7, with D possibly TRBD2 on 5 matching bases. The germline V gene has CDR1 MDHEN and CDR2 SYDVKM. The CDR3 runs 14 residues. Trimming pared 6 bases from V and 7 bases from J, leaving 19 bases between. CDR3 region: CASSRSGGVREQYV. In nucleotides, the CDR3 is TGTGCCAGCAGCCGCAGCGGTGGGGTGAGGGAGCAGTACGTC.

This clone came up a few times. The chain uses TRBV11-2 and TRBJ1-4; 8 positions match TRBD1. This CDR3 has 15 amino acids. J lost 7 bases, V lost 5 bases, and 9 bases had no gene match. Germline V gene data show CDR1 as SGHAT and CDR2 as FQNNGV. In nucleotides, the CDR3 is TGTGCCAGCAGCCGACCCGACAGGGGAATTGAAAAACTGTTTTTT. Protein: CASSRPDRGIEKLFF.

V gene TRBV30 combines with J gene TRBJ2-3, with 11 bases aligning to TRBD2. The CDR3 length is 15 residues. From germline, CDR1 is GTSNPN and CDR2 SVGIG (reference sequence). V shed 5 bases and J 2 bases; nucleotides not matched to a gene: 6. The DNA for the CDR3 is TGTGCCTGGGATATAGCGGGAGGGCCCACAGATACGCAGTATTTT. Translation gives CAWDIAGGPTDTQYF.

The V gene is TRBV18, the J gene TRBJ1-2; D call uncertain. The CDR3 runs 11 residues. Deletions cut 4 bases from V and 8 bases from J, with 8 bases between. CDR1 is KGHSH, CDR2 LQKENI, per germline. DNA for the CDR3: TGTGCCAGCTCACTCGCGCGCGGCTACACCTTC. It translates to CASSLARGYTF. Full variable domain (rest looked up from reference TRBV18 and TRBJ1-2): NAGVMQNPRHLVRRRGQEARLRCSPMKGHSHVYWYRQLPEEGLKFMVYLQKENIIDESGMPKERFSAEFPKEGPSILRIQQVVRGDSAAYFCASSLARGYTFGSGTRLTVV.

The rearrangement uses TRBV5-6 and TRBJ1-3; D ambiguous. The CDR3 sequence is 12 residues long. Germline-derived CDR1 and CDR2 are SGHDT and YYEEEE. The ends were cut back, 7 bases at V and 4 bases at J, with 9 bases in the middle. The CDR3 coding sequence is TGTGCCAGCGCCCAAAGAGGAAACACCATATATTTT. Translated: CASAQRGNTIYF.

V is TRBV5-1 and J is TRBJ2-7, with D tentatively TRBD2 (5 bases). V was trimmed by 5 bases and J by 6 bases, leaving 15 bases between them. Per germline, CDR1 SGHRS and CDR2 YFSETQ. CDR3 size: 13 residues. CDR3 sequence (DNA): TGCGCCAGCAGGGATGGTCTTCGGGGCGAGCAGTACGTC. Translation gives CASRDGLRGEQYV.

This clone was detected a few times. V is TRBV11-1 and J is TRBJ1-1; D is unresolved. This CDR3 is 13 amino acids long. The germline V gene encodes CDR1 SGHAT and CDR2 FQDESV (reference sequence). V lost 2 bases to trimming and J lost 0 bases, with 4 bases between them. The CDR3 loop reads CASSLLMNTEAFF. The CDR3 DNA sequence: TGTGCCAGCAGCTTACTAATGAACACTGAAGCTTTCTTT.

The chain carries TRBV5-6 and TRBJ1-2, with 8 bases identical to TRBD1. V gave up 3 bases and J gave up 8 bases; unmatched junction bases: 15. The CDR3 is 16 amino acids. Germline loops: CDR1 SGHDT, CDR2 YYEEEE. As DNA, the CDR3 is TGTGCCAGCAGCTGGCCTCCTGGCACAGGGGGAAGAGGCTACACCTTC. This translates into CASSWPPGTGGRGYTF.